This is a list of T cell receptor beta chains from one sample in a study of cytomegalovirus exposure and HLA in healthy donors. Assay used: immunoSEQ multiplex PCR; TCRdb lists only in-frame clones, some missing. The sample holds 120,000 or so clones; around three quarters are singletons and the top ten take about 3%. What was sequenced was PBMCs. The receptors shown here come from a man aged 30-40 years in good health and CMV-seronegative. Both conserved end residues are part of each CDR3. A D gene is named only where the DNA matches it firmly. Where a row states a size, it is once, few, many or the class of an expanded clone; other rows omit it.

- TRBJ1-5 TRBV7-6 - TGTGCCAGCAGCTTATACGAGGGGGGCAATCAGCCCCAGCATTTT CASSLYEGGNQPQHF
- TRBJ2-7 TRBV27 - TGTGCCAGCAGTTTACGGATTGACAGTTCGAAGATTGGGTACGAGCAGTACTTC CASSLRIDSSKIGYEQYF
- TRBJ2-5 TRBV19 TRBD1 TGTGCCAGTAGTTCCATGGGGACAGCTCCATTTCAAGAGACCCAGTACTTC CASSSMGTAPFQETQYF
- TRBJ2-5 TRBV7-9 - TGTGCCAGCAGCTACGCAGGGCAAGAGACCCAGTACTTC CASSYAGQETQYF
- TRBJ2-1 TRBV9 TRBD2 TGTGCCAGCAGCGTGACCGGGACTAGCGGATACAATGAGCAGTTCTTC CASSVTGTSGYNEQFF
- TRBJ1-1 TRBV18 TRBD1 TGTGCCAGCTCACCACTACAGGGGGCGAACACTGAAGCTTTCTTT CASSPLQGANTEAFF
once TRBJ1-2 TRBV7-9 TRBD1 TGTGCCAGCAGCTTTTTACGGACAGGGGGCAACTATGGCTACACCTTC CASSFLRTGGNYGYTF
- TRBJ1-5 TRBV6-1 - TGTGCCAGCAGTGAATCCTCGGGGGGAGGAGGTCAGCCCCAGCATTTT CASSESSGGGGQPQHF
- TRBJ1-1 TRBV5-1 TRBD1 TGCGCCAGCAGCTCAGAGACAGGGGTTGGGACTGAAGCTTTCTTT CASSSETGVGTEAFF
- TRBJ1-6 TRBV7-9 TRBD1 TGTGCCAGCAGCTTACAGGGGGATAATTCACCCCTCCACTTT CASSLQGDNSPLHF
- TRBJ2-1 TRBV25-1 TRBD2 TGTGCCAGCAGTACTCGGACTAGCGGGAGTTCGGATGAGCAGTTCTTC CASSTRTSGSSDEQFF
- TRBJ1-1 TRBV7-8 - TGTGCCAGCAGCTTAGTTGAGATGAACACTGAAGCTTTCTTT CASSLVEMNTEAFF
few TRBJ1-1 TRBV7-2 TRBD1 TGTGCCAGCAGCTTGACAGGGGGGCCGAACACTGAAGCTTTCTTT CASSLTGGPNTEAFF
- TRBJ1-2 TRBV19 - - CASSIFGFGNGGYGYTF
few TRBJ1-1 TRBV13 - TGTGCCAGCAGCGGGACCCTGGAGGGCACTGAAGCTTTCTTT CASSGTLEGTEAFF
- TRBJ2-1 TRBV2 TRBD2 TGTGCCATCAACAGCGGGGCGGCCAATGAGCAGTTCTTC CAINSGAANEQFF
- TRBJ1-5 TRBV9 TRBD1 TGTGCCAGCAGCGAAACAGGGGTCGGCTTTCATCAGCCCCAGCATTTT CASSETGVGFHQPQHF
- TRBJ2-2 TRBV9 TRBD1 TGTGCCAGCAGCCGGACAGGGACCACCGGGGAGCTGTTTTTT CASSRTGTTGELFF
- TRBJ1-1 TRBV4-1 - TGCGCCAGCAGCCAAGATGGTAACAGCATGAACACTGAAGCTTTCTTT CASSQDGNSMNTEAFF
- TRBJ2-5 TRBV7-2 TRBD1 TGTGCCAGCGGGACAGGGCAAGAGACCCAGTACTTC CASGTGQETQYF
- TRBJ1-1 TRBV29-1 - TGCAGCGTACAACTAGCTGAAGCTTTCTTT CSVQLAEAFF
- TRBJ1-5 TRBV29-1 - TGCAGCGTAATGGGGGGGGGCCACCAGAATCAGCCCCAGCATTTT CSVMGGGHQNQPQHF
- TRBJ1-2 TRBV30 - TGTGCCTACCAGGAGACGGGAGGCTCTGGCTACACCTTC CAYQETGGSGYTF
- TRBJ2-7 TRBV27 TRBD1 TGTGCCAGCAGACGCCGGGGACAGCCTCCCTACGAGCAGTACTTC CASRRRGQPPYEQYF
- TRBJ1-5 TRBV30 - TGTGCCTGGAGCGACAGGTCTCAGCCCCAGCATTTT CAWSDRSQPQHF
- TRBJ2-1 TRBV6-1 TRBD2 TGTGCCAGCAGTGAAGGACTAGCGGGGGGCCCCGGGGAGCAGTTCTTC CASSEGLAGGPGEQFF
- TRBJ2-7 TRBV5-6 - TGTGCCAGCAGCTTCCGAACAGACCACGAGCAGTACTTC CASSFRTDHEQYF
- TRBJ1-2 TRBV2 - TGTGCCAGCGACCAGTCGGCGGACTATGGCTACACCTTC CASDQSADYGYTF